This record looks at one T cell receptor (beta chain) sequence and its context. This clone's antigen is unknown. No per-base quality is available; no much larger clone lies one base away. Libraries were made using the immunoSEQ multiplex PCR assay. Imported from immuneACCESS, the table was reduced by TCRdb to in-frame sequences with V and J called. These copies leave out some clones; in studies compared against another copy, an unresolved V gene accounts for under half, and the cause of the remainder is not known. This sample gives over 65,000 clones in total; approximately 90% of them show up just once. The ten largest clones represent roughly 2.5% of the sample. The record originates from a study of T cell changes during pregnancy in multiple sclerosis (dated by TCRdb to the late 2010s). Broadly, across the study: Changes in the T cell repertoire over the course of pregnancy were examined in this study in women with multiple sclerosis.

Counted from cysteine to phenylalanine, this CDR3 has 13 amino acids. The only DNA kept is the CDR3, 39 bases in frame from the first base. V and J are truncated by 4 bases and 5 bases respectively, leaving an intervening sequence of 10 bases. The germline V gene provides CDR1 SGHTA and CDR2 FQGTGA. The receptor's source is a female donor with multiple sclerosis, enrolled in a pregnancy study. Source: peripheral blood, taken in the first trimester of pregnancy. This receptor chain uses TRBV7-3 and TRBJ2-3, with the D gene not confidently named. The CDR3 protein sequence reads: CASSSVLEDTQYF. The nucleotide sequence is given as TGTGCCAGCAGCTCAGTTCTAGAAGATACGCAGTATTTT.